Following are 26 T cell receptor beta chains from one sample sequenced in a study of cytomegalovirus exposure and HLA in healthy donors. Primers: 60 Vbeta forward and 13 Jbeta reverse. Libraries were prepared by immunoSEQ multiplex PCR; TCRdb keeps only in-frame clonotypes and omits some of them. The sample records around 180,000 clones, about four fifths being singletons. Sequenced: PBMCs. These receptor sequences come from a girl aged 5-17 years in good health and CMV-seropositive.

The gene calls are TRBV6-4 and TRBJ1-1, with TRBD1 matching 8 bases. CDR1 is MRHNA, CDR2 SNTAGT, per germline. V gave up 4 bases and J gave up 1 base; unmatched junction bases: 2. This CDR3 region has 14 residues. CDR3 sequence reads: CASSAGTGNTEAFF. The CDR3 DNA reads TGTGCCAGCAGTGCCGGGACAGGGAACACTGAAGCTTTCTTT.

V is TRBV5-1 and J is TRBJ2-1; a weak D match, TRBD2 (5 bases). Germline CDR1 and CDR2: SGHRS and YFSETQ. Trimming took off 5 bases at V and 6 bases at J, with 9 bases between the two ends. This CDR3 is 12 amino acids long. The CDR3 coding sequence is TGCGCCAGCAGGGCCGAGGGCAATGAGCAGTTCTTC. This translates into CASRAEGNEQFF.

This clone occurred once. This chain joins TRBV14 and TRBJ1-3; 7 nucleotides agree with TRBD1. Germline loops: CDR1 SGHDN, CDR2 FVKESK. Trimming removed 4 bases from V and 3 bases from J; junction bases left unmatched: 9. The CDR3 loop spans 16 amino acids. This chain's CDR3 is CASSRAGTESGNTIYF. The DNA for the CDR3 is TGTGCCAGCAGCCGAGCCGGGACAGAGAGTGGAAACACCATATATTTT.

The chain's CDR3 is CASSPPSIGEQYF. CDR3 sequence (DNA): TGTGCCAGCTCACCACCCTCCATCGGCGAGCAGTACTTC. The chain combines TRBV18 with TRBJ2-7; D remains unclear. V dropped 0 bases and J dropped 6 bases, with 9 bases sitting between them. The length of the CDR3 is 13 residues. Germline values: CDR1 KGHSH, CDR2 LQKENI.

The chain uses TRBV5-4 and TRBJ2-1; 13 bases are shared with TRBD2. The CDR3 runs to 16 residues. The germline CDR1 and CDR2 sequences are SGHNT and YYREEE (reference sequence). Trimming at V came to 4 bases and at J to 2 bases, leaving 3 bases not matched to a gene. CDR3 nucleotide sequence: TGTGCCAGCAGCCCCGGACTAGCGGGGGCCTACAATGAGCAGTTCTTC. Protein product: CASSPGLAGAYNEQFF.

The genes are TRBV19 and TRBJ2-3; 8 bases fit TRBD1. The CDR3 runs to 15 residues. Losses at the gene ends were 7 bases for V and 2 bases for J; bases not matched to a gene: 8. The germline gives CDR1 LNHDA, CDR2 SQIVND (reference sequence). In DNA form, the CDR3 reads TGTGCCAGTACTTCCAGGGGGCGCGCCACAGATACGCAGTATTTT. Protein product: CASTSRGRATDTQYF.

The chain links TRBV5-4 to TRBJ2-1; 10 positions match TRBD2. J lost 6 bases, V lost 2 bases, and 8 bases had no gene match. CDR1 is SGHNT and CDR2 is YYREEE in the germline V gene (reference sequence). The CDR3 covers 16 residues. CDR3 DNA sequence: TGTGCCAGCAGCTTACCCTCCAGCGGGGGGGCCAATGAGCAGTTCTTC. Encoded protein: CASSLPSSGGANEQFF.

The V gene is TRBV27, the J gene TRBJ2-7, with a weak D call TRBD2 (5 bases). The length of the CDR3 is 13 residues. V was trimmed by 6 bases and J by 7 bases, leaving 16 bases between them. Germline values: CDR1 MNHEY, CDR2 SMNVEV (reference sequence). CDR3 sequence reads: CASSLGLLWEQYF. CDR3 DNA sequence: TGTGCCAGCAGCCTAGGACTGCTGTGGGAGCAGTACTTC.

A few counts support this clone. The V and J genes are TRBV5-4 and TRBJ1-1, with 7 bases identical to TRBD1. The trim removed 4 bases at V and 3 bases at J, leaving 12 bases unmatched. Germline-derived CDR1 and CDR2 are SGHNT and YYREEE (reference sequence). This CDR3 contains 16 residues. The CDR3 reads CASSGPLGGGDTEAFF. CDR3 bases: TGTGCCAGCAGCGGCCCCTTAGGGGGCGGCGACACTGAAGCTTTCTTT.

The chain couples TRBV2 to TRBJ1-5, with 9 positions matching TRBD1. V dropped 6 bases and J dropped 1; count of bases not matched to a gene: 4. Germline assignment: CDR1 SNHLY and CDR2 FYNNEI. The length of the CDR3 is 15 residues. The DNA of the CDR3 is TGTGCCAGCAGGGGACAGGGTGTGAGCAATCAGCCCCAGCATTTT. Protein: CASRGQGVSNQPQHF.

V is TRBV2 and J is TRBJ2-5, with D perhaps TRBD2 (6 bases). The CDR3 is 12 amino acids. Germline assignment: CDR1 SNHLY and CDR2 FYNNEI. Between the trimmed V and J ends, which lost 6 bases and 5 bases, there was a span of 10 bases. DNA of the CDR3: TGTGCCAGCAGGGACTATCGGGAGACCCAGTACTTC. Residues: CASRDYRETQYF.

The chain carries TRBV7-2 and TRBJ1-2; D possibly corresponds to TRBD1 (5 bases). V lost 2 bases and J lost 6, with 19 bases in between. The germline V gene has CDR1 SGHTA and CDR2 FQGNSA. CDR3 length equals 16 residues. CDR3 region: CASSLPGRTSGDGYTF. The CDR3 nucleotides are TGTGCCAGCAGCTTACCGGGCCGGACCTCGGGGGATGGCTACACCTTC. The complete variable domain, with remaining parts taken from reference TRBV7-2 and TRBJ1-2, reads GAGVSQSPSNKVTEKGKDVELRCDPISGHTALYWYRQSLGQGLEFLIYFQGNSAPDKSGLPSDRFSAERTGGSVSTLTIQRTQQEDSAVYLCASSLPGRTSGDGYTFGSGTRLTVV.

The V and J genes are TRBV5-1 and TRBJ2-2; 8 bases are a match to TRBD1. J lost 1 base, V lost 4 bases, and 3 bases had no gene match. The CDR3 loop spans 15 amino acids. The germline V gene encodes CDR1 SGHRS and CDR2 YFSETQ. The CDR3 spells CASSPDRENTGELFF. The CDR3 region has the DNA TGCGCCAGCAGCCCGGACAGGGAGAACACCGGGGAGCTGTTTTTT. The full variable domain, in which reference TRBV5-1 and TRBJ2-2 provide the parts outside the CDR3, is KAGVTQTPRYLIKTRGQQVTLSCSPISGHRSVSWYQQTPGQGLQFLFEYFSETQRNKGNFPGRFSGRQFSNSRSEMNVSTLELGDSALYLCASSPDRENTGELFFGEGSRLTVL.

This clone was observed a single time. Other DNA sequences from this sample encode an identical CDR3 as well. The chain employs TRBV19 and TRBJ2-5, with a possible D match to TRBD2 (6 bases). The CDR3 sequence is 13 residues long. V lost 3 bases to trimming and J lost 5 bases, with 10 bases between them. CDR1 and CDR2 (germline): LNHDA, SQIVND (reference sequence). The CDR3 nucleotides read TGTGCCAGTAGTATGGAAGGGAGGGAGACCCAGTACTTC. This encodes CASSMEGRETQYF.

The V gene is TRBV11-3, the J gene TRBJ2-6; D remains unclear. V shed 5 bases and J shed 0 bases, with 8 bases lying between them. Germline V gene lookup returns CDR1 SGHNT and CDR2 YENEEA. The CDR3 runs to 15 residues. The CDR3 here is CASSPGSSGANVLTF. CDR3 in DNA: TGTGCCAGCAGCCCCGGGTCCTCTGGGGCCAACGTCCTGACTTTC.

The rearrangement uses TRBV15 and TRBJ1-1; D call uncertain. Per the germline V gene, CDR1 is LNHNV and CDR2 is YYDKDF (reference sequence). The V end lost 0 bases, the J end lost 6 bases, and 11 bases lay between the germline ends. The CDR3 spans 14 residues. The CDR3 region has the DNA TGTGCCACCAGCAGAGACCGGAGTCTGGCTGAAGCTTTCTTT. Translated, it gives CATSRDRSLAEAFF.

The gene calls are TRBV27 and TRBJ2-1, with D perhaps TRBD1 (6 bases). Trimming took off 4 bases at V and 2 bases at J, with 9 bases between the two ends. CDR1 is MNHEY, CDR2 SMNVEV, per germline (reference sequence). CDR3 length: 14 residues. CDR3: CASSSRQAYNEQFF. DNA of the CDR3: TGTGCCAGCAGTTCCAGACAGGCCTACAATGAGCAGTTCTTC.

The chain is built from TRBV27 and TRBJ2-2, with D perhaps matching TRBD2 (5 bases). CDR1 and CDR2 (germline): MNHEY, SMNVEV (reference sequence). V lost 5 bases and J 7 bases, leaving 14 bases between the germline ends. The CDR3 sequence is 14 residues long. The CDR3 here is CASSRPPEVGELFF. In DNA, the CDR3 is TGTGCCAGCAGTCGTCCTCCGGAGGTCGGGGAGCTGTTTTTT.

CDR3 sequence: CASSPPKRGARTDTQYF. The CDR3 nucleotides read TGTGCCAGCTCACCACCGAAGCGGGGGGCGCGCACAGATACGCAGTATTTT. The V call is TRBV18, the J call TRBJ2-3; 9 bases agree with TRBD2. The germline V gene encodes CDR1 KGHSH and CDR2 LQKENI. With V trimmed by 0 bases and J by 1 base, 5 bases remained unmatched. The CDR3 runs to 17 residues.

The chain uses TRBV7-9 and TRBJ1-2; unclear D gene. The CDR3 loop spans 13 amino acids. Deletions cut 6 bases from V and 8 bases from J, with 16 bases between. The germline gives CDR1 SEHNR, CDR2 FQNEAQ (reference sequence). The CDR3 DNA reads as TGTGCCAGCAGACCTACTGAGGTTGGGGGCTACACCTTC. It encodes CASRPTEVGGYTF.

The chain couples TRBV6-5 to TRBJ2-1; the match to TRBD2 covers 11 bases. The junction had 3 bases not matched to a gene; V was cut back by 3 bases and J by 5 bases. This CDR3 region has 15 residues. Germline V lookup: CDR1 MNHEY, CDR2 SVGAGI. CDR3 protein: CASSYSGGVHNEQFF. The CDR3, as DNA: TGTGCCAGCAGTTATAGCGGGGGGGTCCACAATGAGCAGTTCTTC.

The V call is TRBV6-5, the J call TRBJ1-2, with D possibly matching TRBD1 (5 bases). V lost 5 bases to trimming and J lost 2 bases, with 15 bases between them. Germline lookup yields CDR1 MNHEY and CDR2 SVGAGI. The length of the CDR3 is 15 residues. Here the CDR3 DNA reads TGTGCCAGCAGTGGGGAAAGGGCAGGGAACTATGGCTACACCTTC. Translating gives CASSGERAGNYGYTF.

This clone is a singleton in its sample. V is TRBV5-1 and J is TRBJ1-2; 9 bases are a match to TRBD1. The CDR3 is 15 amino acids. The V and J ends lost 2 bases and 8 bases, in that order; junction bases with no gene match: 10. Germline assignment: CDR1 SGHRS and CDR2 YFSETQ. The chain's CDR3 is CASSFGDRAAGGYTF. CDR3 nucleotide sequence: TGCGCCAGCAGCTTCGGGGACAGGGCAGCGGGGGGCTACACCTTC.

This chain links TRBV5-1 with TRBJ1-1; D is perhaps TRBD1 (5 bases). Germline loops: CDR1 SGHRS, CDR2 YFSETQ. Trimming removed 0 bases from V and 5 bases from J, with 11 bases in between. The CDR3 spans 14 residues. The CDR3 loop reads CASSLGGAGTEAFF. The CDR3 DNA follows: TGCGCCAGCAGCTTGGGGGGCGCGGGAACTGAAGCTTTCTTT.

This chain uses TRBV7-2 with TRBJ2-7, with 9 bases fitting TRBD2. The germline V gene has CDR1 SGHTA and CDR2 FQGNSA. The CDR3 has 16 amino acids. The J segment lost 3 bases and the V segment lost 7 bases, leaving 13 bases of the junction unmatched. The CDR3 sequence is CASIPLGVAGDYEQYF. DNA for the CDR3: TGTGCCAGCATCCCATTGGGCGTAGCGGGGGACTACGAGCAGTACTTC.

This clone was found once. The J gene is TRBJ1-2, the V gene TRBV6-4, with a tentative D call TRBD1 (5 bases). The CDR3 is 15 amino acids. Per the germline V gene, CDR1 is MRHNA and CDR2 is SNTAGT. V shed 4 bases and J shed 0 bases, with 12 bases lying between them. CDR3 protein: CASSAIGGANYGYTF. CDR3 nucleotide sequence: TGTGCCAGCAGTGCGATTGGGGGGGCTAACTATGGCTACACCTTC.